The sequence of this T cell receptor (beta chain) was determined in a study of blood T cell repertoires in COVID-19 (dated by TCRdb to 2018 to 2021). At the level of the whole study: The collaborator samples originated in the United States, Italy and Spain and spanned the acute and convalescent phases of COVID-19. Subjects who had been exposed to COVID-19, were actively infected with it, or had recovered from it provided the deeply sampled blood TCRbeta repertoires that made up the dataset. The prospective study material was composed of cDNA or gDNA derived from T cells, B-cell-depleted T cells, or PBMCs. The samples were drawn from two sources: the first 160 participants of the ongoing ImmuneRACE study, and fewer than 1,500 subjects contributed by 6 global collaborators. The repertoires were made available in a free public database intended to serve as a resource for research on the immune response to SARS-CoV-2. Where available, HLA class I and class II types were obtained from metadata supplied by the sample provider rather than from assay-based typing. The sample metadata nearly always contained a de-identified subject ID, COVID-19 status, age in years and sex. What the work shows at the level of the full study, not this receptor alone: The amount of clinical and demographic metadata varied by source and participant and was provided uncurated.

TCRbeta CDR3 regions were amplified from genomic DNA by means of the immunoSEQ Assay, a bias-controlled multiplex PCR. On the study's bioinformatics: The number of nucleated cells in each sample was estimated by amplification of reference gene primers within the assay. Sequence reads were collapsed and filtered to measure the absolute abundance of every unique TCRbeta CDR3 rearrangement. For each sample, productive Simpson clonality was calculated as the square root of Simpson's diversity index over productive rearrangements. TCRdb carries this immuneACCESS record with in-frame sequences only. Its versions omit some clonotypes, under half of them owing to an unresolved V gene in the studies checked, with the rest unexplained. Clonal size and the V and J genes are those of that table, whereas D and trimming came from the DNA. The sample table shows 250,000 to 350,000 clones, and approximately 89% are seen once. The ten largest clones capture about 5.7% of the sample.

The junction carries 10 bases between V and J, which are trimmed by 4 bases and 7 bases respectively. Taken from cysteine to phenylalanine, the CDR3 has 12 residues. Only the CDR3 part of the read is kept: 36 bases, read in frame from the first base. The germline V gene (reference sequence) provides CDR1 LGHDT and CDR2 YNNKEL. Of note for this clone: The antigen it binds to is not known. Within one base of it there is no much larger clone, and no base qualities were kept.

Participants in the prospective study were aged about 18 to 100 years, lived in about two dozen United States geographic areas, and enrolled through a virtual design. Cohort assignment in the prospective study relied on participant-reported clinical history from a screening survey and a study questionnaire. Recovered participants in ImmuneRACE Cohort 3 were defined by two consecutive negative NP/OP PCR tests, clearance by a healthcare professional, or resolution of symptoms. Each participant in the prospective study had whole blood, serum and a nasopharyngeal or oropharyngeal swab collected by mobile phlebotomists. Over an approximately 2-month period, participants in the prospective study had the option of providing additional blood draws and questionnaires. Before DNA extraction, prospective study blood samples were shipped either frozen or at room temperature.

Source material: PBMCs or T cells enriched from blood (not recorded which). The chain is encoded by TRBV3-1 (or the pseudogene TRBV3-2) joined to TRBJ1-2; D gene: possibly TRBD1, on 6 matching bases. The clonotype comes from a woman in her twenties or thirties who had recovered from COVID-19. This receptor has the CDR3 CASSRTAGGYTF. The DNA is as follows: TGTGCCAGCAGCCGGACAGCTGGTGGCTACACCTTC.